These 15 T cell receptor beta chains originate from one sample sequenced in a study of cytotoxic CD8 clonotypes in ibrutinib-treated CLL. Repertoires were generated with immunoSEQ multiplex PCR, while TCRdb's copy carries only in-frame clones and drops some. The sample lists about 24,000 clones; about 78% were seen once. The sequences come from PBMCs, collected before ibrutinib treatment. The receptors come from a human donor with chronic lymphocytic leukemia.

The V gene is TRBV11-3, the J gene TRBJ2-5; D tentatively fits TRBD1 or TRBD2 (7 bases each). Trimming took off 5 bases at V and 8 bases at J, with 15 bases between the two ends. CDR3 length: 13 amino acids. Looked up from germline, CDR1 is SGHNT and CDR2 is YENEEA. This CDR3 reads CASSPGGERTQYF. In DNA form, the CDR3 reads TGTGCCAGCAGCCCAGGGGGGGAGAGAACCCAGTACTTC.

This clone has only a few counts. V is TRBV2 and J is TRBJ2-1, with D tentatively TRBD2 (5 bases). From germline, CDR1 is SNHLY and CDR2 FYNNEI. With 5 bases removed from V and 7 bases from J, the gap between germline ends came to 15 bases. The CDR3 is 14 amino acids. The CDR3: CASSLIEEGNEQFF. CDR3 nucleotides: TGTGCCAGCAGTCTAATTGAAGAGGGTAATGAGCAGTTCTTC.

The V and J genes are TRBV27 and TRBJ2-1, with TRBD2 matching over 7 bases. The length of the CDR3 is 17 residues. J was trimmed by 0 bases and V by 3 bases; bases with no gene match: 8. Germline CDR1 reads MNHEY; CDR2 reads SMNVEV (reference sequence). The CDR3 is CASSLLIAGGSYNEQFF. The CDR3 nucleotides read TGTGCCAGCAGTTTGTTAATAGCGGGCGGCTCCTACAATGAGCAGTTCTTC.

The V gene is TRBV5-6, the J gene TRBJ2-4, with 10 bases matching TRBD1. Germline V lookup: CDR1 SGHDT, CDR2 YYEEEE. This CDR3 comprises 15 residues. After removal of 4 bases from V and 7 bases from J, the junction contained 8 bases not matched to a gene. CDR3 residues: CASSGSGTGENIQYF. CDR3 nucleotides: TGTGCCAGCAGCGGCTCCGGGACAGGGGAGAACATTCAGTACTTC.

DNA of the CDR3: TGTGCCAGTAGTATAGATGGAGGGAGCACCGGGGAGCTGTTTTTT. Amino acid sequence: CASSIDGGSTGELFF. The genes are TRBV19 and TRBJ2-2, with a weak D call TRBD2 (6 bases). Trimming cost V 0 bases and J 4 bases, with 9 bases left between them. The V gene's germline CDR1 is LNHDA and CDR2 SQIVND (reference sequence). This CDR3 has 15 residues.

The CDR3 spells CASSQRTGWDTEAFF. CDR3 coding DNA: TGTGCCAGCAGCCAAAGGACAGGGTGGGACACTGAAGCTTTCTTT. This chain joins TRBV5-6 and TRBJ1-1; 8 nucleotides align to TRBD1. Trimming took 4 bases from V and 3 from J; bases not matched to a gene: 8. Germline V gene lookup returns CDR1 SGHDT and CDR2 YYEEEE. The CDR3 sequence is 15 residues long.

The rearrangement links TRBV7-2 to TRBJ2-2, with a possible D match to TRBD2 (5 bases). CDR3 length: 15 residues. The V end lost 5 bases, the J end lost 4 bases, and 14 bases lay between the germline ends. CDR1 SGHTA and CDR2 FQGNSA come from the germline V gene. The CDR3 spells CASSPVAGRTGELFF. The CDR3 nucleotides read TGTGCCAGCAGCCCGGTTGCGGGCCGCACCGGGGAGCTGTTTTTT.

The rearrangement uses TRBV5-8 and TRBJ2-5, with D perhaps matching TRBD1 (6 bases). The germline V gene encodes CDR1 SGHTS and CDR2 YDEGEE. V was cut by 2 bases and J by 5 bases, with 16 bases left in between. This CDR3 spans 15 amino acids. The chain's CDR3 is CASSLKQGLGETQYF. Here the CDR3 DNA reads TGTGCCAGCAGCTTAAAGCAGGGGCTGGGGGAGACCCAGTACTTC. Combining the CDR3 with reference TRBV5-8 and TRBJ2-5 gives the whole variable domain EAGVTQSPTHLIKTRGQQATLRCSPISGHTSVYWYQQALGLGLQFLLWYDEGEERNRGNFPPRFSGRQFPNYSSELNVNALELEDSALYLCASSLKQGLGETQYFGPGTRLLVL.

CDR3 DNA: TGTGCCAGCAGCGTAGGAGGGGGAAAAGGAAACACCATATATTTT. Translated, it gives CASSVGGGKGNTIYF. This chain connects TRBV9 to TRBJ1-3; maybe TRBD1 (6 bases). Germline V gene data show CDR1 as SGDLS and CDR2 as YYNGEE. CDR3 length equals 15 residues. Trimming cost V 0 bases and J 4 bases, with 11 bases left between them.

CDR3 in amino acids: CASSSRGGSLTDTQYF. The CDR3 nucleotides are TGTGCCAGCAGCTCCCGGGGCGGTAGTCTCACAGATACGCAGTATTTT. The rearrangement uses TRBV2 and TRBJ2-3; D is perhaps TRBD1 or TRBD2 (5 bases each). There are 16 residues in the CDR3. CDR1 and CDR2 (germline): SNHLY, FYNNEI. Trimming left V 6 bases short and J 2 bases short, with 18 bases between.

This chain uses TRBV27 with TRBJ2-5; 10 nucleotides line up with TRBD2. CDR3 size: 18 residues. With V trimmed by 5 bases and J by 0 bases, 12 bases remained unmatched. Per the germline V gene, CDR1 is MNHEY and CDR2 is SMNVEV (reference sequence). CDR3 in amino acids: CASSLRWTSGYNQETQYF. The DNA for the CDR3 is TGTGCCAGCAGTCTCCGGTGGACTAGCGGATACAACCAAGAGACCCAGTACTTC.

This sequence joins TRBV30 and TRBJ1-2; TRBD1 is a possible D gene (5 bases). The V gene's germline CDR1 is GTSNPN and CDR2 SVGIG (reference sequence). The CDR3 has 15 residues. The V end lost 1 base, the J end lost 9 bases, and 21 bases lay between the germline ends. CDR3: CAWSDPGRSIRSYTF. In DNA, the CDR3 is TGTGCCTGGAGTGACCCGGGACGGTCCATACGGAGCTACACCTTC.

The rearrangement joins TRBV5-8 to TRBJ2-1; 9 positions agree with TRBD1. CDR3 length: 15 amino acids. Unmatched junction bases numbered 12, after V lost 6 bases and J lost 8 bases. The V gene's germline CDR1 is SGHTS and CDR2 YDEGEE. CDR3 DNA: TGTGCCAGCAACACGGACAGGGGTGTATTAGATGAGCAGTTCTTC. This sequence encodes CASNTDRGVLDEQFF. The variable domain in full, with the rest retrieved from reference TRBV5-8 and TRBJ2-1, is EAGVTQSPTHLIKTRGQQATLRCSPISGHTSVYWYQQALGLGLQFLLWYDEGEERNRGNFPPRFSGRQFPNYSSELNVNALELEDSALYLCASNTDRGVLDEQFFGPGTRLTVL.

As regards this clone: One end of the junction varies from germline; a read error may be responsible. The chain recombines TRBV25-1 with TRBJ2-5, with D unresolved. The CDR3 contains 12 residues. Germline V gives CDR1 MGHDK, CDR2 SYGVNS. The CDR3 here is CASSDDQETQYF. The CDR3 DNA reads TGTGCCAGCAGTGATGACCAGGAGACCCAGTACTTC.

The CDR3 is CASSPSGMTSETQYF. Written as DNA, the CDR3 is TGTGCCAGCAGCCCCTCGGGGATGACGTCGGAGACCCAGTACTTC. The V call is TRBV28, the J call TRBJ2-5; possibly TRBD2 for D (5 bases). This CDR3 contains 15 residues. V was cut by 6 bases and J by 5 bases, with 19 bases left in between. Germline CDR1 and CDR2: MDHEN and SYDVKM.